This TCR beta chain comes out of a study of OX40 agonist ivuxolimab in advanced cancers. Across the study: One hepatocellular carcinoma and two cutaneous melanoma patients partially responded.

The method was immunoSEQ multiplex PCR; TCRdb's version includes in-frame clones alone and lacks a portion of them. Here the sample spans 77,000 or so clones, just under 95% being singletons. V dropped 0 bases and J dropped 0; count of bases not matched to a gene: 1. The V gene's germline CDR1 is SGHRS and CDR2 YFSETQ. The CDR3 is 15 amino acids. Sample: CD4+ or CD8+ T cells sorted from blood, taken in a trial of the OX40 agonist ivuxolimab. The chain recombines TRBV5-1 with TRBJ2-7; 9 bases agree with TRBD2. This clonotype originated in an adult with an advanced solid tumor such as melanoma, head and neck, liver or kidney cancer. The CDR3 DNA is TGCGCCAGCAGCTTGGATAGCGGGAGCTCCTACGAGCAGTACTTC. Its translation is CASSLDSGSSYEQYF. The complete variable domain, with remaining parts taken from reference TRBV5-1 and TRBJ2-7, reads KAGVTQTPRYLIKTRGQQVTLSCSPISGHRSVSWYQQTPGQGLQFLFEYFSETQRNKGNFPGRFSGRQFSNSRSEMNVSTLELGDSALYLCASSLDSGSSYEQYFGPGTRLTVT.